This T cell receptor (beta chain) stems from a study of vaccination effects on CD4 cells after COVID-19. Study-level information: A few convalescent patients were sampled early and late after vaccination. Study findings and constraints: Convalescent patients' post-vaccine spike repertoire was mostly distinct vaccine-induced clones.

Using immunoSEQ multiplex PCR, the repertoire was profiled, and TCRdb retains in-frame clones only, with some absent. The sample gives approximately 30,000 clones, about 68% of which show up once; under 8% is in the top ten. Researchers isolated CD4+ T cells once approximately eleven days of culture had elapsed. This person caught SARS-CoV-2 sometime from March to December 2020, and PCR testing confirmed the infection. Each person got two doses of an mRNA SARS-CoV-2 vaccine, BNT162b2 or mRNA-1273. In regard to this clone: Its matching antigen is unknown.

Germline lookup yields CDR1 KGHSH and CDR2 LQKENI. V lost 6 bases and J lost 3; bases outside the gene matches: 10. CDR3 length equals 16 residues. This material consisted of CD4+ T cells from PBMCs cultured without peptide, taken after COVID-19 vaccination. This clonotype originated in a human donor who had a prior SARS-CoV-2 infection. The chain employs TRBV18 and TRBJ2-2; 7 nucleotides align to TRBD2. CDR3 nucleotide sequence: TGTGCCAGCTCCACATGGGAGGGCCCCCACACCGGGGAGCTGTTTTTT. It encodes CASSTWEGPHTGELFF.